This TCR beta chain was documented in a study of cytomegalovirus exposure and HLA in healthy donors. Per germline, CDR1 SGHVS and CDR2 FNYEAQ. The CDR3 covers 15 residues. Primers for the PCR totalled 60 Vbeta and 13 Jbeta. The method was immunoSEQ multiplex PCR; TCRdb's version includes in-frame clones alone and lacks a portion of them. The profile covers over 120,000 clones, with almost 85% appearing a single time and about 1.5% taken by the ten largest. Sequencing was performed on PBMCs. The chain carries TRBV7-6 and TRBJ2-5, with TRBD1 matching 8 bases. Matching the DNA end better, TRBJ2-7 makes the J call doubtful. This TCR was sampled from a man under 40 in good health and CMV-seropositive. In nucleotides, the CDR3 is TGTGCCAGCAGCCTCCGGACAGGGCGGCTGCACGAGCAGTACTTC. Its translation is CASSLRTGRLHEQYF.